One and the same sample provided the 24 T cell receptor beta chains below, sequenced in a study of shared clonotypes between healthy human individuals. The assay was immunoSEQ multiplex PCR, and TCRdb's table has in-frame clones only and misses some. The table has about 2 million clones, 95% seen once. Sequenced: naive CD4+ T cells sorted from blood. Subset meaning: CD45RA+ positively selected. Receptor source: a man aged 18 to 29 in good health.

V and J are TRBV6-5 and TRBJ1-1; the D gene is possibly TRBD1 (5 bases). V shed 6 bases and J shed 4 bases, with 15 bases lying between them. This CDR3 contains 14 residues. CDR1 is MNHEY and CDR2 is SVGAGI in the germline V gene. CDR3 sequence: CASRAPSGGTEAFF. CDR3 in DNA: TGTGCCAGCAGGGCCCCTTCGGGGGGCACTGAAGCTTTCTTT.

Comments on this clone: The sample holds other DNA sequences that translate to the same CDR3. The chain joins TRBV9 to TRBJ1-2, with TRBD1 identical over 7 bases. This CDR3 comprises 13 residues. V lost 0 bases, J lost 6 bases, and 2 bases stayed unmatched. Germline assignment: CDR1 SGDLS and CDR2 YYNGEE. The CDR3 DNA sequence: TGTGCCAGCAGCGTAGTGCAGGGGGATGGCTACACCTTC. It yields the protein CASSVVQGDGYTF.

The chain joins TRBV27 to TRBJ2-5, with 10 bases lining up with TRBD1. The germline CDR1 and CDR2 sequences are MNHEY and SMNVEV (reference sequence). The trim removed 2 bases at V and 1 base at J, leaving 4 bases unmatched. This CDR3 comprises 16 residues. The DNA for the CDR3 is TGTGCCAGCAGTTTAAGGACAGGGGGGAGCCAAGAGACCCAGTACTTC. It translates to CASSLRTGGSQETQYF.

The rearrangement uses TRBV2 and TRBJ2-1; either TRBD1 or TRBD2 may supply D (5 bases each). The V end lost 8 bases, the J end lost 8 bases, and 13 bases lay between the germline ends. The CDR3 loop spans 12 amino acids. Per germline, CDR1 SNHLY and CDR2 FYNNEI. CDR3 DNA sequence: TGTGCCAGCCAGCTCCTGGGGGATGAGCAGTTCTTC. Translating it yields CASQLLGDEQFF. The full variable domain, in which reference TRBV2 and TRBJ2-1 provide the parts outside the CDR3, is EPEVTQTPSHQVTQMGQEVILRCVPISNHLYFYWYRQILGQKVEFLVSFYNNEISEKSEIFDDQFSVERPDGSNFTLKIRSTKLEDSAMYFCASQLLGDEQFFGPGTRLTVL.

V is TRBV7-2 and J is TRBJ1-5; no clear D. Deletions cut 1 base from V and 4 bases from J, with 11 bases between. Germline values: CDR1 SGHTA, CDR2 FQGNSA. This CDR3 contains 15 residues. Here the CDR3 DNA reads TGTGCCAGCAGCTTAGGCGCTGCGGGTAATCAGCCCCAGCATTTT. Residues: CASSLGAAGNQPQHF.

CDR3 sequence: CASSPVWLAAKNIQYF. The CDR3 DNA sequence: TGTGCCAGCAGCCCGGTCTGGCTAGCGGCCAAAAACATTCAGTACTTC. The V gene is TRBV27, the J gene TRBJ2-4, with D maybe TRBD2 (6 bases). The CDR3 spans 16 residues. Trimming removed 6 bases at V and 1 base at J, with 16 bases between. Germline values: CDR1 MNHEY, CDR2 SMNVEV (reference sequence).

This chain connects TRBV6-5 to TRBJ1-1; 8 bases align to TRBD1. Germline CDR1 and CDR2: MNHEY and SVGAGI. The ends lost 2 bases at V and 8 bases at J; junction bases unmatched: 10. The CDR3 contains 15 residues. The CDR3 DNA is TGTGCCAGCAGTTACCCGGACAGGGCATCCTCAGAAGCTTTCTTT. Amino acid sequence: CASSYPDRASSEAFF.

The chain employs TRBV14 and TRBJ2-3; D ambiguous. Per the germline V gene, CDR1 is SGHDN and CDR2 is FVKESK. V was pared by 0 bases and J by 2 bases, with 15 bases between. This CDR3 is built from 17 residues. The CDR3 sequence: CASSQERPRSPTDTQYF. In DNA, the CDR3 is TGTGCCAGCAGCCAAGAAAGACCTCGGAGCCCCACAGATACGCAGTATTTT.

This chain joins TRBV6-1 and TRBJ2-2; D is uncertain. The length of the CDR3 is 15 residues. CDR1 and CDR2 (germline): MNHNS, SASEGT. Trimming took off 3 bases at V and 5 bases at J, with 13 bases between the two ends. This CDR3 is CASSELKVLTGELFF. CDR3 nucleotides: TGTGCCAGCAGTGAGTTGAAGGTTCTGACCGGGGAGCTGTTTTTT.

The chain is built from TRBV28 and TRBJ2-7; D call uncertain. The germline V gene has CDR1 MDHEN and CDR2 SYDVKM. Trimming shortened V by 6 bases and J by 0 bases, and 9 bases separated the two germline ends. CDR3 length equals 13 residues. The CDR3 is CASRRGLSYEQYF. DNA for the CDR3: TGTGCCAGCAGACGAGGTCTCTCCTACGAGCAGTACTTC.

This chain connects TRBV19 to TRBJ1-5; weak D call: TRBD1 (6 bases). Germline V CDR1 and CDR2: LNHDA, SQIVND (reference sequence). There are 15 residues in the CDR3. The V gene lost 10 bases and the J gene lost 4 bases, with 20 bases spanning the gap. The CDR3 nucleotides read TGTGCCACTTCCGGAAAGGGGGGGGCGAATCAGCCCCAGCATTTT. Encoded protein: CATSGKGGANQPQHF.

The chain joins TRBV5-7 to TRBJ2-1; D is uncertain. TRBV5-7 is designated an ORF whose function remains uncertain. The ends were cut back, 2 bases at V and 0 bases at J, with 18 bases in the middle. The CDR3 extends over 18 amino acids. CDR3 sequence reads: CASSFCLLERLSYNEQFF. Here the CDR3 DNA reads TGTGCCAGCAGCTTTTGCCTTTTGGAGAGACTCTCCTACAATGAGCAGTTCTTC.

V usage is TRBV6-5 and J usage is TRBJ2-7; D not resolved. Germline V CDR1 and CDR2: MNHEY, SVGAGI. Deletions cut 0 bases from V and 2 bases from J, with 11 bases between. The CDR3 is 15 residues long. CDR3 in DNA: TGTGCCAGCAGTTACTCGAAGGTCTCCACCTACGAGCAGTACTTC. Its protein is CASSYSKVSTYEQYF.

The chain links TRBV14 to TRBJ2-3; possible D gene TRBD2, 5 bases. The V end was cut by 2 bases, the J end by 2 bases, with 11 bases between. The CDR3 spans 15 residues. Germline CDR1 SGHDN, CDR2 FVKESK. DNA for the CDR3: TGTGCCAGCAGCCAATCCGGGAAACCCACAGATACGCAGTATTTT. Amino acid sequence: CASSQSGKPTDTQYF.

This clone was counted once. CDR3 sequence (DNA): TGTGCCTGGAACTTACAGGGGTCGGGGGAGCTGTTTTTT. Its translation: CAWNLQGSGELFF. The V call is TRBV30, the J call TRBJ2-2, with 7 bases identical to TRBD1. CDR1 is GTSNPN and CDR2 is SVGIG in the germline V gene (reference sequence). The CDR3 consists of 13 residues. Trimming took 4 bases from V and 8 from J; bases not matched to a gene: 7.

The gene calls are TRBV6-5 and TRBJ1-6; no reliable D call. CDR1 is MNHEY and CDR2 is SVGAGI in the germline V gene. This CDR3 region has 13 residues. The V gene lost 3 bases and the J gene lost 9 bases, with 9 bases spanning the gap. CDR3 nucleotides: TGTGCCAGCAGTTATGATCCCCTTTCACCCCTCCACTTT. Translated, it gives CASSYDPLSPLHF.

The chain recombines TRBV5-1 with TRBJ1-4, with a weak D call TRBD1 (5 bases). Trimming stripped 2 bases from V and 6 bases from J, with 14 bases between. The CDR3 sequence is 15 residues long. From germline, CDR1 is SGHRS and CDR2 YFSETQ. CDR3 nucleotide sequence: TGCGCCAGCAGCTTCGGCGGCAGGGAGTATGAAAAACTGTTTTTT. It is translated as CASSFGGREYEKLFF.

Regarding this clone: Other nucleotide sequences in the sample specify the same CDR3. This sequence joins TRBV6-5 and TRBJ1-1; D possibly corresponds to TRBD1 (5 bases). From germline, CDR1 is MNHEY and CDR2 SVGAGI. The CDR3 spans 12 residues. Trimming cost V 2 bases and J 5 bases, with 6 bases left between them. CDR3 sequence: CASSYGGTEAFF. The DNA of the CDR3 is TGTGCCAGCAGTTACGGGGGTACTGAAGCTTTCTTT.

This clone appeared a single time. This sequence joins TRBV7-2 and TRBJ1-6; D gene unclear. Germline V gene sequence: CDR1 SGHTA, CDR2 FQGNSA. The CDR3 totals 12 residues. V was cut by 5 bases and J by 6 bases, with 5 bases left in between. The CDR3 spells CASSLTNSPLHF. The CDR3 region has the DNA TGTGCCAGCAGCCTCACTAATTCACCCCTCCACTTT. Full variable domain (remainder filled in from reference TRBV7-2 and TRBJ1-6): GAGVSQSPSNKVTEKGKDVELRCDPISGHTALYWYRQSLGQGLEFLIYFQGNSAPDKSGLPSDRFSAERTGGSVSTLTIQRTQQEDSAVYLCASSLTNSPLHFGNGTRLTVT.

CDR3 DNA: TGCGCCAGCAGCCCCGGGACAGGGAATTTCGAGCAGTACTTC. This sequence encodes CASSPGTGNFEQYF. This chain links TRBV5-1 with TRBJ2-7; 9 bases map to TRBD1. J lost 6 bases, V lost 4 bases, and 8 bases had no gene match. CDR1 and CDR2 (germline): SGHRS, YFSETQ. The CDR3 is 14 amino acids.

CDR3: CASSLGASVSTDTQYF. The DNA of the CDR3 is TGTGCCAGCAGCTTAGGGGCTAGCGTTAGCACAGATACGCAGTATTTT. The rearrangement joins TRBV11-2 to TRBJ2-3; maybe TRBD2 (6 bases). V lost 1 base and J lost 0, with 11 bases in between. The CDR3 totals 16 residues. Germline assignment: CDR1 SGHAT and CDR2 FQNNGV.

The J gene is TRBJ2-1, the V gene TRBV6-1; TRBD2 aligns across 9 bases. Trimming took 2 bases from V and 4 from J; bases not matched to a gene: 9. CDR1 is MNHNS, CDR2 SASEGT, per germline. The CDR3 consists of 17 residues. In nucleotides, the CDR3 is TGTGCCAGCAGTGAAATGGGCGGGGGGGTTCAATACAATGAGCAGTTCTTC. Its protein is CASSEMGGGVQYNEQFF.

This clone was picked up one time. Written as DNA, the CDR3 is TGTGCCAGCAGTCTGGGGGTGACCTACGAGCAGTACTTC. It encodes CASSLGVTYEQYF. The rearrangement uses TRBV6-5 and TRBJ2-7; D tentatively reads TRBD1 or TRBD2 (5 bases each). CDR3 length: 13 residues. Germline assignment: CDR1 MNHEY and CDR2 SVGAGI. V shed 5 bases and J shed 2 bases, with 10 bases lying between them.

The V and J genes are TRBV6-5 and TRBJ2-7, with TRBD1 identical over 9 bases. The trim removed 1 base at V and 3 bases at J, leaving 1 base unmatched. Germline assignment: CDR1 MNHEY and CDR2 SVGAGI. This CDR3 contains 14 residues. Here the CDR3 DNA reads TGTGCCAGCAGTTACTTGGACAGGGGCTACGAGCAGTACTTC. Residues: CASSYLDRGYEQYF.